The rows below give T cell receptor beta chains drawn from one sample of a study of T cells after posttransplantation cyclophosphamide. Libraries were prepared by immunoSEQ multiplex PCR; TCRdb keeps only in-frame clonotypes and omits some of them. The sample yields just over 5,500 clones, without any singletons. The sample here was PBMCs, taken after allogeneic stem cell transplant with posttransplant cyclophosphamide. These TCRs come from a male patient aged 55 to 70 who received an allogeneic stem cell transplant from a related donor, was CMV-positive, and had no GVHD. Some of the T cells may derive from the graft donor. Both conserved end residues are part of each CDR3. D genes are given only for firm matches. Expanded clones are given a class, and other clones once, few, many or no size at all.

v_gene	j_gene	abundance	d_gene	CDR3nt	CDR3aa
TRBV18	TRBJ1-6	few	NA	TGTGCCAGCTCACTCCGGGACACCTACTCCTATAATTCACCCCTCCACTTT	CASSLRDTYSYNSPLHF
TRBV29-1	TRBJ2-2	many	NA	TGCAGCGTCGGCCCTAGACCCAACGGGGAGCTGTTTTTT	CSVGPRPNGELFF
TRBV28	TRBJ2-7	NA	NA	TGTGCCAGCACCACTACTACTTCCTCCTACGAGCAGTACTTC	CASTTTTSSYEQYF
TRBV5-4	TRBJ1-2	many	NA	TGTGCCAGCAGTCCGGGGGGGACCGGGGTCTATGGCTACACCTTC	CASSPGGTGVYGYTF
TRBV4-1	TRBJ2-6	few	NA	TGCGCCAGCAGCCTGAAGTGGACAGCCTCGGGGGGGGCCAACGTCCTGACTTTC	CASSLKWTASGGANVLTF
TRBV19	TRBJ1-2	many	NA	TGTGCCAGTAGTCGGTCTTATGGGGCTGGCTACACCTTC	CASSRSYGAGYTF
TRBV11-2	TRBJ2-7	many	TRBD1	TGTGCCAGCAGCTTAACGGACAGGGTTTTGTACGAGCAGTACTTC	CASSLTDRVLYEQYF
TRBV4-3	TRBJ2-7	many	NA	TGCGCCAGCAGCCTAGGGGTCTGGACAGCCAAGACCAACTCCTACGAGCAGTACTTC	CASSLGVWTAKTNSYEQYF
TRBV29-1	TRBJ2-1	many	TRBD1	TGCAGCGCCAGGGACAGGGCGGGCAATGAGCAGTTCTTC	CSARDRAGNEQFF
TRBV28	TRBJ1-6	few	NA	TGTGCCAGCAGTCCCCCAGTCCTTAATTCACCCCTCCACTTT	CASSPPVLNSPLHF
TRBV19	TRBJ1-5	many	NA	TGTGCCAGTAGGCCCGGGACTCAGGGATACAGGAATCAGCCCCAGCATTTT	CASRPGTQGYRNQPQHF
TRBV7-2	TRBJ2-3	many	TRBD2	TGTGCCAGCAGCGACCGGCGGGGGACAGATACGCAGTATTTT	CASSDRRGTDTQYF
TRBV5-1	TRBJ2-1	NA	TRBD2	TGCGCCAGCAGCTTGGGAGTGGGCGGGGAGGGTCGTTATGAGCAGTTCTTC	CASSLGVGGEGRYEQFF
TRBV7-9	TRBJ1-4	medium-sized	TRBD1	TGTGCCAGCAGCCAATACGGGACAGTCGATGAAAAACTGTTTTTT	CASSQYGTVDEKLFF
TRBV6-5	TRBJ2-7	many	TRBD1	TGTGCCAGCAGGTCTGGCAGGGGGCGGTACGAGCAGTACTTC	CASRSGRGRYEQYF
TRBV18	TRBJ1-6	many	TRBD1	TGTGCCAGCTCACCGGACAGGGGAAATTCACCCCTCCACTTT	CASSPDRGNSPLHF
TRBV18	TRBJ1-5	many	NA	TGTGCCAGCTCACCGAACGAGGGGCCCCAGCATTTT	CASSPNEGPQHF
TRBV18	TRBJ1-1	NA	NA	TGTGCCAGCTCACCAACGACAGCCCGGCCTATGAACACTGAAGCTTTCTTT	CASSPTTARPMNTEAFF
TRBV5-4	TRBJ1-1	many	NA	TGTGCCAGCAGCTTCGATAGGGGGAATGAAGCTTTCTTT	CASSFDRGNEAFF
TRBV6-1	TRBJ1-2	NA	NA	TGTGCCAGCAGTGAGGAGTCAGCCTATGGCTACACCTTC	CASSEESAYGYTF
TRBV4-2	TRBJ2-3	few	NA	TGTGCCAGCAGCCAGATCGGGGGAGGCACGCAGTATTTT	CASSQIGGGTQYF
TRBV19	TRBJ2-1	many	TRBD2	TGTGCCAGTAGTATGTGGACTAGCGGGGGGGCGAGGGGTGAGCAGTTCTTC	CASSMWTSGGARGEQFF
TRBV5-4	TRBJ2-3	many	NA	TGTGCCAGCAGCTCACCCGGGAGCACAGATACGCAGTATTTT	CASSSPGSTDTQYF
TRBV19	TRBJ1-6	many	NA	TGTGCCAGTAGTATGCGGGGGCATAATTCACCCCTCCACTTT	CASSMRGHNSPLHF
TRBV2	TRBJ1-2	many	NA	TGTGCCACGAAGGCAGGGGCCTTATATGGCTACACCTTC	CATKAGALYGYTF
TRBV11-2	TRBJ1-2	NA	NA	TGTGCCAGCAGCTTTTCTCGAAGCGGCTATGGCTACACCTTC	CASSFSRSGYGYTF
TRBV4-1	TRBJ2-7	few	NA	TGCGCCAGCAGCCAAGAATTAACGGGGGGCGCCTACGGGCAGTACTTC	CASSQELTGGAYGQYF
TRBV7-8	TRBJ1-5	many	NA	TGTGCCAGCAGCCCCCGGAAGAGGGAGGGGGAGCCCCAGCATTTT	CASSPRKREGEPQHF
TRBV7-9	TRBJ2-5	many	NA	TGTGCCAGCAGCTACAGAGAGACCCAGTACTTC	CASSYRETQYF
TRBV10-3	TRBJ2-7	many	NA	TGTGCCATCGCCGAAGGGAGCTCCTACGAGCAGTACTTC	CAIAEGSSYEQYF
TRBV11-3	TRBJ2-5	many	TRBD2	TGTGCCAGCAGCTTAGCTTTCGGGAGGGGTGAGACCCAGTACTTC	CASSLAFGRGETQYF
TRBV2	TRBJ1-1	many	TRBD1	TGTGCCAGCACCGGGACAGAAGTGAACACTGAAGCTTTCTTT	CASTGTEVNTEAFF
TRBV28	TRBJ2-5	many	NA	TGTGCCACCAGAGGAGGGACCTTTTGGGAAGAGACCCAGTACTTC	CATRGGTFWEETQYF
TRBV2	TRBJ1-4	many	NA	TGTGCCAGCAGTAACACAGGGTTATTCGATGAAAAACTGTTTTTT	CASSNTGLFDEKLFF
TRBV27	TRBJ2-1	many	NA	TGTGCCAGCAGTTTACAGTCCTCGTACAATGAGCAGTTCTTC	CASSLQSSYNEQFF
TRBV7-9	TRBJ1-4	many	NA	TGTGCCAGCAGCAGTCAGGGGCTTTGGGAAAAACTGTTTTTT	CASSSQGLWEKLFF
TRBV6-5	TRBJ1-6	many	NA	TGTGCCAGCAGTTACTCGGACAGTAATTCACCCCTCCACTTT	CASSYSDSNSPLHF
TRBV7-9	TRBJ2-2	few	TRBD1	TGTGCCAGCAGGACAGGGCGAGTCGCCGGGGAGCTGTTTTTT	CASRTGRVAGELFF
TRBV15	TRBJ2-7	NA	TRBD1	TGTGCCACCAGCAGCCTAAGGGACAGGGAAACGGACGAGCAGTACTTC	CATSSLRDRETDEQYF
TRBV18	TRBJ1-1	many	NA	TGTGCCAGCTCACCCCCCATGGCGGCGGGGAGAGAAGCTTTCTTT	CASSPPMAAGREAFF
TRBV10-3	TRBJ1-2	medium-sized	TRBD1	TGTGCCATCGGACAGGGAACGTCCTATGGCTACACCTTC	CAIGQGTSYGYTF
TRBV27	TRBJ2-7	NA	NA	TGTGCCAGCAGATCTACCTGGGGGCCCCCCTACGAGCAGTACTTC	CASRSTWGPPYEQYF
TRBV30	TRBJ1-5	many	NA	TGTGCCTGGAGTTCGGACAGAGACAATCAGCCCCAGCATTTT	CAWSSDRDNQPQHF
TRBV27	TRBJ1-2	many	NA	TGTGCCAGCAGTTTCTCGAGAAAGGGGGGGGCAGGCTACACCTTC	CASSFSRKGGAGYTF
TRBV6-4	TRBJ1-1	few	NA	TGTGCCAGCAGTCCCCGGGGGGCAGGTATGAACACTGAAGCTTTCTTT	CASSPRGAGMNTEAFF
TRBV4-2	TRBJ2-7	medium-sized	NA	TGTGCCAGCAGCCAAGCGGCAACAGCCTCCTACGAGCAGTACTTC	CASSQAATASYEQYF
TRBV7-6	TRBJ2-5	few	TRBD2	TGTGCCAGCAGCCCCTCAGTCTCCCGGGGGGAGCAGTACTTC	CASSPSVSRGEQYF
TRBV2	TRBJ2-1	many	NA	TGTGCCAGCAGTGTGCGGCTAGCGTTTGGCAATGAGCAGTTCTTC	CASSVRLAFGNEQFF
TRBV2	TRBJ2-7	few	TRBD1	TGTGCCAGCAGGGACCGGGACAGACTCTACGAGCAGTACTTC	CASRDRDRLYEQYF
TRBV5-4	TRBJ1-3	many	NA	TGTGCCAGCAGCTCATTCTCTGGAAACACCATATATTTT	CASSSFSGNTIYF
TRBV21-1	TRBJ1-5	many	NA	TGTGCCAGCAGGAAGGGGGGAGGGACAGGGGTGTATCAGCCCCAGCATTTT	CASRKGGGTGVYQPQHF
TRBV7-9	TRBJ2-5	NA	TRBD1	TGTGCCAGCAGCCCTAAGGGGCAGGGGGCTTCGGAAGAGACCCAGTACTTC	CASSPKGQGASEETQYF
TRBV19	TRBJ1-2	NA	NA	TGTGCCAGTAATCGCCAGCCGGGTGGCTATGGCTACACCTTC	CASNRQPGGYGYTF
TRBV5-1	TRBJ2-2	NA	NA	TGCGCCAGCAGCCGGTCCCGGGGTGCGAACACCGGGGAGCTGTTTTTT	CASSRSRGANTGELFF
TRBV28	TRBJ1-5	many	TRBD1	TGTGCCAGCCGTCAGGGGGCTGGACAGCCCCAGCATTTT	CASRQGAGQPQHF